A selection of T cell receptor beta chains follows, all from one sample in a study of T cell repertoires in cytomegalovirus infection. TCRdb reprocessed the reads via MiXCR and lists one record per CDR3 protein. The sample consists of roughly 320,000 distinct CDR3 sequences, 8% to 10% of them appearing once. The sample comprised PBMCs. These TCRs come from a human donor in good health (CMV status not recorded). Some clones in this sample may be carry-over from other donors' samples. The conserved cysteine and the conserved F or W are not part of the CDR3 here.

TRBV7-2	TRBJ2-5	ASSATGGQETQY
TRBV7-2	TRBJ1-1	ASSQTGGMNTEAF
TRBV7-2	TRBJ2-5	ASSLEGAQYQETQY
TRBV6-5	TRBJ1-1	ASSPSRTGYTEAF
TRBV18	TRBJ2-7	ASSLRSGHIYEQY
TRBV12-3/TRBV12-4	TRBJ2-6	ASRQVSSGANVLT
TRBV29-1	TRBJ2-1	TQPGQGYNEQF
TRBV28	TRBJ2-1	ASSPADRVTNEQF
TRBV4-3	TRBJ2-1	ASSQLIGTGGNEQF
TRBV4-1	TRBJ1-1	ASSQSGHLNTEAF
TRBV29-1	TRBJ2-7	SVTRTGPTYEQY
TRBV18	TRBJ2-1	ASSSAAGGFDEQF
TRBV6-5	TRBJ1-2	ASSTPGQGPLGYT
TRBV12-3/TRBV12-4	TRBJ1-1	ASSYPRTGSEAF
TRBV29-1	TRBJ1-1	SVYRGPGTEAF
TRBV7-9	TRBJ2-1	ASSARGVAEYNEQF
TRBV28	TRBJ2-6	ASSLFASGANVLT
TRBV5-6	TRBJ1-1	ASSLTGQYMNTEAF
TRBV28	TRBJ1-5	ASSFSGTVVGQPQH
TRBV20-1	TRBJ1-2	SAWTLSNGYT
TRBV11-3	TRBJ2-2	ASSLVGGAAGELF
TRBV20-1	TRBJ2-3	SARDRTSGLTDTQY
TRBV20-1	TRBJ1-2	SARVPQSWARAGYT
TRBV15	TRBJ2-1	ATSRDGGTEEQF
TRBV3-1	TRBJ2-1	ASSQGSLAGGEQF
TRBV7-3	TRBJ2-2	ASSLGQTHGELF
TRBV6-1	TRBJ2-2	ASTPGTGNTGELF
TRBV7-9	TRBJ2-5	ASSSPGALQETQY
TRBV20-1	TRBJ1-6	SARDPGRSYNSPLH
TRBV10-3	TRBJ2-7	AISGQGGYEQY
TRBV29-1	TRBJ2-7	SVEADSYEQY
TRBV11-2	TRBJ1-1	ASSFRRTGNTEAF
TRBV28	TRBJ2-1	ASIRTGIYGEQF
TRBV6-5	TRBJ1-2	ASRLRDISYGYT
TRBV28	TRBJ2-2	ATKRNTGAGTGELF
TRBV2	TRBJ1-1	ASRPGGLIRAF
TRBV11-3	TRBJ1-1	ASSLNEWGTEAF
TRBV28	TRBJ1-2	ASSLIDYGYT
TRBV4-3	TRBJ2-2	ASSYDPQNTGELF
TRBV28	TRBJ1-1	ASSLGGQGTEAF
TRBV7-9	TRBJ1-1	ASSLEGRGQRNTEAF
TRBV7-9	TRBJ2-5	ASSLGQSQETQY
TRBV28	TRBJ1-5	ASISLTGGNQPQH
TRBV5-6	TRBJ1-2	ASSLEQRSGYT
TRBV20-1	TRBJ1-4	SARSGGRIEKLF
TRBV28	TRBJ2-2	ASSFLPWQGAHGELF
TRBV10-3	TRBJ2-5	AIKRTALQETQY
TRBV6-2/TRBV6-3	TRBJ1-2	ASRLNYGYT
TRBV12-3/TRBV12-4	TRBJ2-1	ASISREPAYNEQF